These 30 T cell receptor beta chains originate from one sample sequenced in a study of cytomegalovirus exposure and HLA in healthy donors. It was with 60 Vbeta and 13 Jbeta primers that the PCR ran. Sequencing used immunoSEQ multiplex PCR; TCRdb keeps in-frame clones, though not all of them. The repertoire holds about 120,000 clones, with approximately 69% as singletons. Input material: PBMCs. The receptor set was obtained from a man aged 35 to 55 in good health and CMV-seropositive.

This chain joins TRBV7-2 and TRBJ2-5; perhaps TRBD2 as D (5 bases). CDR1 and CDR2 from the germline V gene are SGHTA and FQGNSA. CDR3 length: 12 amino acids. Trimming stripped 6 bases from V and 5 bases from J, with 10 bases between. This CDR3 reads CASRGVPETQYF. In DNA form, the CDR3 reads TGTGCCAGCAGGGGAGTCCCGGAGACCCAGTACTTC.

The genes are TRBV30 and TRBJ2-5; D may be TRBD2 (6 bases). Trimming removed 3 bases at V and 5 bases at J, with 13 bases between. Germline V gene data show CDR1 as GTSNPN and CDR2 as SVGIG (reference sequence). This CDR3 comprises 13 residues. CDR3 sequence (DNA): TGTGCCTGGAGGTCTGGTGGAGGGGAGACCCAGTACTTC. Translating it yields CAWRSGGGETQYF. The full variable domain, its missing parts supplied by reference TRBV30 and TRBJ2-5, is SQTIHQWPATLVQPVGSPLSLECTVEGTSNPNLYWYRQAAGRGLQLLFYSVGIGQISSEVPQNLSASRPQDRQFILSSKKLLLSDSGFYLCAWRSGGGETQYFGPGTRLLVL.

The rearrangement links TRBV27 to TRBJ2-7; D might be TRBD2 (5 bases). The CDR3 is 17 amino acids. V lost 1 base, J lost 0 bases, and 16 bases lay in between. Germline-derived CDR1 and CDR2 are MNHEY and SMNVEV (reference sequence). CDR3 sequence (DNA): TGTGCCAGCAGTTTATATCCCCCGCGGGTTAGCTCCTACGAGCAGTACTTC. It is translated as CASSLYPPRVSSYEQYF.

This chain links TRBV11-1 with TRBJ1-2; maybe TRBD1 (6 bases). Germline V gives CDR1 SGHAT, CDR2 FQDESV (reference sequence). V lost 5 bases and J 4 bases, leaving 11 bases between the germline ends. This CDR3 contains 13 residues. In DNA, the CDR3 is TGTGCCAGCAGCACACAGGGTTTCTATGGCTACACCTTC. As protein: CASSTQGFYGYTF.

The gene calls are TRBV27 and TRBJ1-3; D gene ambiguous. Trimming removed 0 bases at V and 3 bases at J, with 9 bases between. The CDR3 is 15 residues long. The V gene's germline CDR1 is MNHEY and CDR2 SMNVEV (reference sequence). The CDR3 reads CASSLSAGNGNTIYF. CDR3 coding DNA: TGTGCCAGCAGTTTATCGGCGGGGAATGGAAACACCATATATTTT.

V usage is TRBV6-4 and J usage is TRBJ2-6, with D hard to call. The CDR3 has 15 amino acids. Between the trimmed V and J ends, which lost 6 bases and 4 bases, there was a span of 13 bases. Germline V gives CDR1 MRHNA, CDR2 SNTAGT. This chain's CDR3 is CASSPLASGANVLTF. The CDR3 nucleotides read TGTGCCAGCAGCCCACTCGCCTCCGGGGCCAACGTCCTGACTTTC.

This chain uses TRBV6-6 with TRBJ1-5; D is perhaps TRBD1 (6 bases). The germline gives CDR1 MNHNY, CDR2 SVGAGI (reference sequence). The V end was cut by 7 bases, the J end by 1 base, with 11 bases between. The CDR3 covers 14 residues. The CDR3: CASIAGASNQPQHF. As DNA, the CDR3 is TGTGCCAGCATAGCAGGGGCCAGCAATCAGCCCCAGCATTTT.

This chain joins TRBV13 and TRBJ1-6; 11 bases are a match to TRBD1. The V gene end was trimmed by 5 bases and the J gene end by 8 bases; junction bases not matched to a gene: 5. The CDR3 loop spans 15 amino acids. Germline loops: CDR1 PRHDT, CDR2 FYEKMQ (reference sequence). The CDR3 loop reads CASSVDRGRDSPLHF. The CDR3 nucleotides read TGTGCCAGCAGCGTGGACAGGGGGCGGGATTCACCCCTCCACTTT.

The chain links TRBV18 to TRBJ1-3, with D possibly matching TRBD1 (6 bases). V lost 3 bases and J 4 bases, leaving 16 bases between the germline ends. Germline-derived CDR1 and CDR2 are KGHSH and LQKENI. CDR3 size: 16 residues. This CDR3 is CASSPTDRFKGNTIYF. The CDR3 DNA reads TGTGCCAGCTCACCGACTGACAGGTTCAAGGGAAACACCATATATTTT.

V is TRBV19 and J is TRBJ1-1; 7 bases line up with TRBD1. Germline V gene sequence: CDR1 LNHDA, CDR2 SQIVND (reference sequence). The CDR3 consists of 14 residues. V was clipped by 5 bases and J by 0 bases; unmatched bases: 3. The CDR3, as DNA: TGTGCCAGTAGTGCGACAGGGATGAACACTGAAGCTTTCTTT. This encodes CASSATGMNTEAFF.

CDR3 in amino acids: CAAGRETQYF. The CDR3 coding sequence is TGTGCCGCGGGGAGGGAGACCCAGTACTTC. The chain recombines TRBV6-5 with TRBJ2-5; D might be TRBD2 (6 bases). Trimming pared 11 bases from V and 5 bases from J, leaving 9 bases between. Germline V gene lookup returns CDR1 MNHEY and CDR2 SVGAGI. The CDR3 consists of 10 residues.

The chain links TRBV11-2 to TRBJ2-7; D perhaps matches TRBD2 (6 bases). The CDR3 sequence is 14 residues long. Germline V CDR1 and CDR2: SGHAT, FQNNGV. V was pared by 1 base and J by 6 bases, with 13 bases between. In nucleotides, the CDR3 is TGTGCCAGCAGCTTAGTCGGGGGAGGACTCGAGCAGTACTTC. It encodes CASSLVGGGLEQYF. Together with reference TRBV11-2 and TRBJ2-7, the CDR3 gives the full variable domain: EAGVAQSPRYKIIEKRQSVAFWCNPISGHATLYWYQQILGQGPKLLIQFQNNGVVDDSQLPKDRFSAERLKGVDSTLKIQPAKLEDSAVYLCASSLVGGGLEQYFGPGTRLTVT.

V gene TRBV18 combines with J gene TRBJ1-2; perhaps TRBD1 as D (5 bases). Germline CDR1 reads KGHSH; CDR2 reads LQKENI. This CDR3 is built from 15 residues. Trimming shortened V by 6 bases and J by 6 bases, and 20 bases separated the two germline ends. CDR3 sequence: CASSLRTPSPDGYTF. The CDR3 DNA reads TGTGCCAGCTCCCTCCGGACACCAAGTCCGGATGGCTACACCTTC.

V and J are TRBV29-1 and TRBJ2-1; possible D gene TRBD2, 6 bases. This CDR3 has 10 residues. V lost 6 bases to trimming and J lost 8 bases, with 8 bases between them. The V gene's germline CDR1 is SQVTM and CDR2 ANQGSEA. The CDR3 DNA reads TGCAGCGTGACTAGTTATGAGCAGTTCTTC. It specifies CSVTSYEQFF.

The gene calls are TRBV9 and TRBJ1-5; maybe TRBD1 (6 bases). V lost 0 bases to trimming and J lost 2 bases, with 6 bases between them. The CDR3 extends over 14 amino acids. In germline, CDR1 is SGDLS, CDR2 YYNGEE. DNA of the CDR3: TGTGCCAGCAGCGTAGAGGGGGGCAATCAGCCCCAGCATTTT. Translating gives CASSVEGGNQPQHF.

J is TRBJ2-1 and V is TRBV5-1; D is unresolved. This CDR3 spans 12 amino acids. CDR1 and CDR2 (germline): SGHRS, YFSETQ. V shed 0 bases and J shed 9 bases, with 7 bases lying between them. CDR3 DNA: TGCGCCAGCAGCTTGGATAGAGGTGAGCAGTTCTTC. It codes for CASSLDRGEQFF.

This clone has a single count. CDR3 residues: CASSVFSGGTEQYF. As DNA, the CDR3 is TGCGCCAGCAGTGTATTCAGCGGGGGGACCGAGCAGTACTTC. V and J are TRBV10-1 and TRBJ2-7, with TRBD2 matching 9 bases. The CDR3 runs 14 residues. Germline lookup yields CDR1 WNHNN and CDR2 SYGVQD (reference sequence). V was clipped by 4 bases and J by 6 bases; unmatched bases: 7.

The chain links TRBV9 to TRBJ2-7; 9 nucleotides line up with TRBD2. This CDR3 has 13 amino acids. The V segment lost 3 bases and the J segment 5 bases; nucleotides outside the gene matches: 3. Germline V lookup: CDR1 SGDLS, CDR2 YYNGEE. The CDR3 here is CASSGTSANEQYF. CDR3 DNA: TGTGCCAGCAGCGGGACTAGCGCTAACGAGCAGTACTTC.

The CDR3 spells CASSGTGLASTDTQYF. In nucleotides, the CDR3 is TGTGCCAGCAGTGGAACAGGGTTGGCGAGCACAGATACGCAGTATTTT. The rearrangement joins TRBV25-1 to TRBJ2-3, with a possible D match to TRBD1 (6 bases). Between the trimmed V and J ends, which lost 4 bases and 0 bases, there was a span of 14 bases. Germline CDR1 MGHDK, CDR2 SYGVNS. There are 16 residues in the CDR3.

The V call is TRBV2, the J call TRBJ1-1, with D possibly TRBD1 on 5 matching bases. Germline loops: CDR1 SNHLY, CDR2 FYNNEI. Deletions cut 6 bases from V and 4 bases from J, with 12 bases between. The CDR3 sequence is 13 residues long. CDR3 nucleotides: TGTGCCAGCAGCGCCGCAGGGATCACTGAAGCTTTCTTT. This codes for CASSAAGITEAFF.

This clone was counted a single time. The chain has TRBV27 and TRBJ2-7; 10 bases align to TRBD1. CDR1 is MNHEY and CDR2 is SMNVEV in the germline V gene (reference sequence). Unmatched junction bases numbered 12, after V lost 2 bases and J lost 5 bases. There are 17 residues in the CDR3. CDR3 DNA sequence: TGTGCCAGCAGTTTAAGTCGAGGGACAGGGGTCAGCAACGAGCAGTACTTC. This translates into CASSLSRGTGVSNEQYF.

CDR3 loop: CASTMSGGPYEQYF. CDR3 nucleotide sequence: TGCGCCAGCACCATGAGCGGGGGCCCCTACGAGCAGTACTTC. This chain links TRBV10-2 with TRBJ2-7; 8 bases line up with TRBD2. V shed 7 bases, J shed 2 bases, and the junction held 7 bases outside the gene matches. The CDR3 sequence is 14 residues long. CDR1 is WSHSY, CDR2 SAAADI, per germline.

This chain uses TRBV7-2 with TRBJ2-7; 9 bases map to TRBD2. V lost 1 base to trimming and J lost 3 bases; unmatched junction nucleotides: 4. Germline CDR1 is SGHTA and CDR2 is FQGNSA. The CDR3 has 15 residues. In DNA form, the CDR3 reads TGTGCCAGCAGCTTAGTTCTAGCGGGAAACTACGAGCAGTACTTC. This translates into CASSLVLAGNYEQYF.

The rearrangement links TRBV7-8 to TRBJ2-7; D is unresolved. Between the trimmed V and J ends, which lost 1 base and 3 bases, there was a span of 7 bases. This CDR3 has 13 residues. CDR1 is SGHVS and CDR2 is FQNEAQ in the germline V gene. The CDR3: CASSLELNYEQYF. The CDR3, as DNA: TGTGCCAGCAGCTTAGAGCTGAACTACGAGCAGTACTTC.

The chain has TRBV5-8 and TRBJ2-7, with D unresolved. Trimming cost V 0 bases and J 0 bases, with 7 bases left between them. Germline lookup yields CDR1 SGHTS and CDR2 YDEGEE. This CDR3 is built from 14 residues. In DNA, the CDR3 is TGTGCCAGCAGCTTGGGGCCGAACTCCTACGAGCAGTACTTC. Protein product: CASSLGPNSYEQYF.

The CDR3 reads CASLGDRAGTGELFF. In DNA, the CDR3 is TGCGCCAGCTTAGGAGACAGGGCGGGCACCGGGGAGCTGTTTTTT. This chain uses TRBV5-1 with TRBJ2-2; 7 nucleotides match TRBD1. Looked up from germline, CDR1 is SGHRS and CDR2 is YFSETQ. With V trimmed by 7 bases and J by 4 bases, 10 bases remained unmatched. CDR3 size: 15 residues. Full variable domain (remainder filled in from reference TRBV5-1 and TRBJ2-2): KAGVTQTPRYLIKTRGQQVTLSCSPISGHRSVSWYQQTPGQGLQFLFEYFSETQRNKGNFPGRFSGRQFSNSRSEMNVSTLELGDSALYLCASLGDRAGTGELFFGEGSRLTVL.

This clone was counted only a few times. This chain connects TRBV4-1 to TRBJ2-3; 11 nucleotides line up with TRBD2. Trimming removed 3 bases from V and 5 bases from J; junction bases left unmatched: 7. The CDR3 contains 16 residues. Germline V CDR1 and CDR2: MGHRA, YSYEKL. The CDR3 sequence is CASSQAGLAEGDTQYF. The CDR3 coding sequence is TGCGCCAGCAGCCAGGCGGGACTAGCGGAGGGAGATACGCAGTATTTT.

The gene calls are TRBV7-2 and TRBJ2-7; 7 bases map to TRBD1. CDR1 SGHTA and CDR2 FQGNSA come from the germline V gene. The CDR3 loop spans 16 amino acids. V lost 5 bases to trimming and J lost 0 bases; unmatched junction nucleotides: 10. The CDR3, as DNA: TGTGCCAGCAGCCAGGGGCCGGGACAGAGCTCCTACGAGCAGTACTTC. Its translation is CASSQGPGQSSYEQYF. Variable domain in full (rest from reference TRBV7-2 and TRBJ2-7): GAGVSQSPSNKVTEKGKDVELRCDPISGHTALYWYRQSLGQGLEFLIYFQGNSAPDKSGLPSDRFSAERTGGSVSTLTIQRTQQEDSAVYLCASSQGPGQSSYEQYFGPGTRLTVT.

The chain couples TRBV5-6 to TRBJ2-4; 8 bases line up with TRBD1. V shed 2 bases, J shed 6 bases, and the junction held 7 bases outside the gene matches. The CDR3 consists of 15 residues. Germline V gives CDR1 SGHDT, CDR2 YYEEEE. In DNA, the CDR3 is TGTGCCAGCAGCTTAGGACAGGGCGGGGCAAACATTCAGTACTTC. Amino acid sequence: CASSLGQGGANIQYF.

The chain has TRBV2 and TRBJ1-2; 7 nucleotides line up with TRBD1. In germline, CDR1 is SNHLY, CDR2 FYNNEI. The CDR3 covers 14 residues. V shed 4 bases, J shed 4 bases, and the junction held 6 bases outside the gene matches. The CDR3 protein is CASSVETGRYGYTF. CDR3 coding DNA: TGTGCCAGCAGTGTAGAGACAGGGCGCTATGGCTACACCTTC.